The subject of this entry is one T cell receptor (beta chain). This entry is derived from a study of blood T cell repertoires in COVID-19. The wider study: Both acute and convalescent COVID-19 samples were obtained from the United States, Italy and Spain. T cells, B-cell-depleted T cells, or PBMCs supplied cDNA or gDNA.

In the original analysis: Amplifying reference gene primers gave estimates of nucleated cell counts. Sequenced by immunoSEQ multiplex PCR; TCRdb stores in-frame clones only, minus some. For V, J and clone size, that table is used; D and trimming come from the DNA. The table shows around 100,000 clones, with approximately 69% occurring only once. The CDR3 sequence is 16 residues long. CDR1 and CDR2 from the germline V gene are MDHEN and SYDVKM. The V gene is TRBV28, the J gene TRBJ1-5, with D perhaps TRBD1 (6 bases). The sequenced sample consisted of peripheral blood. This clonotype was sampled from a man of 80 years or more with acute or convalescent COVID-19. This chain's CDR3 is CASTGGFGATNQPQHF. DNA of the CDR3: TGTGCATCGACAGGAGGTTTTGGGGCGACAAATCAGCCCCAGCATTTT. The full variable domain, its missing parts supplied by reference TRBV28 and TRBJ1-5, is DVKVTQSSRYLVKRTGEKVFLECVQDMDHENMFWYRQDPGLGLRLIYFSYDVKMKEKGDIPEGYSVSREKKERFSLILESASTNQTSMYLCASTGGFGATNQPQHFGDGTRLSIL.